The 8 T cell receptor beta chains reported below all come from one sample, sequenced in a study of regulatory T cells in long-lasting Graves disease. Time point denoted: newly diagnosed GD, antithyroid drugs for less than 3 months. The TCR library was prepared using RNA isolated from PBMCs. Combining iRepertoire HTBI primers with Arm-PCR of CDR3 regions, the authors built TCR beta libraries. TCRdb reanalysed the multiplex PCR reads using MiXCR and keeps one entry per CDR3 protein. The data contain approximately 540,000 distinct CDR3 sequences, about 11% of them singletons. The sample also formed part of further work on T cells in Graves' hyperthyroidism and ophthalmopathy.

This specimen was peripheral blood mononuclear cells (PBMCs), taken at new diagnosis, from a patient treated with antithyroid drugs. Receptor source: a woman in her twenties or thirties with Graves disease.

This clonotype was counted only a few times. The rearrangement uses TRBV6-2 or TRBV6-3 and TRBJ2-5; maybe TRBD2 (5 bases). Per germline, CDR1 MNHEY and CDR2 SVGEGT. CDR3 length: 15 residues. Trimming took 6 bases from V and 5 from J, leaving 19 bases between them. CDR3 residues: CASSPRPNRGETQYF. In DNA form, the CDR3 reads TGTGCCAGCAGCCCACGTCCAAACCGAGGGGAGACCCAGTACTTC.

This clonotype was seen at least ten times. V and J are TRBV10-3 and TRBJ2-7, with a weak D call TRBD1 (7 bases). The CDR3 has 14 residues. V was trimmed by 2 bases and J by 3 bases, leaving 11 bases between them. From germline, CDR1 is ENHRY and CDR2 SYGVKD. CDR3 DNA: TGTGCCATCAGTGAGGCAGGGGGGAGCTACGAGCAGTACTTC. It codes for CAISEAGGSYEQYF.

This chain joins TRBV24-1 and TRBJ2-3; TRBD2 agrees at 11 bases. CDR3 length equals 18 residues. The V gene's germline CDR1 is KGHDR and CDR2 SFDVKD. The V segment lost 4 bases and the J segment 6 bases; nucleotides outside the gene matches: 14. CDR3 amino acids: CATSDPGTSGHSPDTQYF. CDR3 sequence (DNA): TGTGCCACCAGTGACCCCGGGACTAGCGGTCACTCCCCCGATACGCAGTATTTT.

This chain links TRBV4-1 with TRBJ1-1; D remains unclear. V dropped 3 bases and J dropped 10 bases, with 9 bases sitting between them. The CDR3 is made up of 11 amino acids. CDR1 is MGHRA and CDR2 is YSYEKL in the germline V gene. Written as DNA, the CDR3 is TGCGCCAGCAGCCACGATGTAGGAGCTTTCTTT. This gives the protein CASSHDVGAFF.

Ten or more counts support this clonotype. The CDR3 bases are TGCAGTGCTAGACCCGGTTGGTCGACCACTGAAGCTTTCTTT. It is translated as CSARPGWSTTEAFF. This chain links TRBV20-1 with TRBJ1-1; no definite D call. This CDR3 has 14 amino acids. Trimming pared 2 bases from V and 4 bases from J, leaving 14 bases between. In germline, CDR1 is DFQATT, CDR2 SNEGSKA (reference sequence).

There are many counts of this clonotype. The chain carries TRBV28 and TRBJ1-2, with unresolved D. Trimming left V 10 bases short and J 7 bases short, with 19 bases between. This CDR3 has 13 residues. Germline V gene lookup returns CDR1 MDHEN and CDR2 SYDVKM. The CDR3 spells CANSDAVSGGYTF. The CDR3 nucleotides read TGTGCCAATTCGGACGCGGTTTCGGGTGGCTACACCTTC.

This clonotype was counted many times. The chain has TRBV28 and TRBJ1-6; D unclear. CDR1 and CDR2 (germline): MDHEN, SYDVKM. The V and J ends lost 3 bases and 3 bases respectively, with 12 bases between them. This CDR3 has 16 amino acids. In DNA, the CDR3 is TGTGCCAGCAGTTTCCGTGACTTGTACTATAATTCACCCCTCCACTTT. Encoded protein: CASSFRDLYYNSPLHF. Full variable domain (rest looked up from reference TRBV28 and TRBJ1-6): DVKVTQSSRYLVKRTGEKVFLECVQDMDHENMFWYRQDPGLGLRLIYFSYDVKMKEKGDIPEGYSVSREKKERFSLILESASTNQTSMYLCASSFRDLYYNSPLHFGNGTRLTVT.

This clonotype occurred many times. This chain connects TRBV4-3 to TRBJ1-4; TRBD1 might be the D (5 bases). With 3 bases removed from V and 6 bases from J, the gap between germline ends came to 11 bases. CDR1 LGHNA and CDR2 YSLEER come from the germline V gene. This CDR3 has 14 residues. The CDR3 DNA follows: TGCGCCAGCAGCCAGTGGGGGGGAGATGAAAAACTGTTTTTT. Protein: CASSQWGGDEKLFF.